What follows are 6 T cell receptor beta chains derived from one specimen sequenced in a study of T cell repertoires in cytomegalovirus infection. These TCRs' antigens remain unknown. TCRdb independently ran MiXCR on the reads; one entry per CDR3 protein. The sample lists around 710,000 distinct CDR3 sequences; almost 30% were seen once. This specimen was cultured CD8+ T cells from PBMCs, taken from culture after CMV antigen stimulation. These TCRs come from a human donor in good health (CMV status not recorded). Some clones in this sample may be carry-over from other donors' samples.

This clonotype appeared many times. The chain employs TRBV7-2 and TRBJ2-3; D tentatively fits TRBD1 or TRBD2 (5 bases each). The CDR3 sequence is 17 residues long. Deletions cut 0 bases from V and 4 bases from J, with 17 bases between. Looked up from germline, CDR1 is SGHTA and CDR2 is FQGNSA. CDR3 sequence: CASSLAHRDLTPDTQYF. Here the CDR3 DNA reads TGTGCCAGCAGCTTAGCGCACCGGGACCTGACACCAGATACGCAGTATTTT.

V is TRBV29-1 and J is TRBJ2-2, with D unclear. The CDR3 loop spans 12 amino acids. From germline, CDR1 is SQVTM and CDR2 ANQGSEA. V lost 1 base, J lost 3 bases, and 3 bases lay in between. CDR3: CSVEADTGELFF. The CDR3, as DNA: TGCAGCGTTGAAGCGGACACCGGGGAGCTGTTTTTT.

The chain recombines TRBV5-6 with TRBJ2-7; D may be TRBD1 or TRBD2 (5 bases each). Germline V gene sequence: CDR1 SGHDT, CDR2 YYEEEE. V shed 2 bases and J shed 6 bases, with 15 bases lying between them. The CDR3 has 14 amino acids. The DNA of the CDR3 is TGTGCCAGCAGCTTCGGGGTATCCGGGGCCGAGCAGTACTTC. Amino acid sequence: CASSFGVSGAEQYF.

The gene calls are TRBV5-6 and TRBJ2-7; D is uncertain. This CDR3 is built from 13 residues. Deletions cut 4 bases from V and 4 bases from J, with 12 bases between. CDR1 SGHDT and CDR2 YYEEEE come from the germline V gene. The CDR3 DNA follows: TGTGCCAGCAGCGTCGGTGCTGGGTACGAGCAGTACGTC. Translating gives CASSVGAGYEQYV.

As regards this clonotype: The junction departs from germline at one end; a sequencing error may be responsible. The J gene is TRBJ2-3, the V gene TRBV6-6, with 10 bases matching TRBD2. The germline gives CDR1 MNHNY, CDR2 SVGAGI (reference sequence). The CDR3 is made up of 16 amino acids. The CDR3: CASRPAGGPRTDMQYF. CDR3 nucleotides: TGTGCCAGTCGGCCAGCGGGGGGGCCCAGAACAGATATGCAGTATTTT.

This chain links TRBV9 with TRBJ2-1, with 10 bases aligning to TRBD2. Germline V CDR1 and CDR2: SGDLS, YYNGEE. The CDR3 contains 16 residues. Trimming at V came to 4 bases and at J to 6 bases, leaving 10 bases not matched to a gene. The CDR3, as DNA: TGTGCCAGCAGCAACCCACGAGCGGGGGGGCGCAATGAGCAGTTCTTC. This sequence encodes CASSNPRAGGRNEQFF.